This TCR beta chain was captured in a study of cytomegalovirus exposure and HLA in healthy donors. Study-level background: A prior analysis found roughly 110 million unique TCR beta sequences from 170 million or so T cells.

As regards this clone: Its cognate antigen is unknown.

The CDR3 totals 13 residues. V was pared by 1 base and J by 2 bases, with 5 bases between. Germline CDR1 LNHDA, CDR2 SQIVND (reference sequence). Study-wide points: In vitro experiments confirmed that a few CMV-associated chains were specific for CMV antigens. Association of a missense DCLRE1C variant with TCR beta V- and J-gene trimming was reported in a later analysis.

The PCR contained 60 Vbeta and 13 Jbeta primers. Using immunoSEQ multiplex PCR, the repertoire was profiled, and TCRdb retains in-frame clones only, with some absent. The repertoire has some 150,000 clones, around 80% of them found once; the top ten carry about 5.2%. The rearrangement joins TRBV19 to TRBJ1-1; no firm D call. Sequences were obtained from PBMCs. This receptor was taken from a young man in good health and CMV-seropositive. CDR3 region: CASSIGGNTEAFF. Written as DNA, the CDR3 is TGTGCCAGTAGTATAGGAGGAAACACTGAAGCTTTCTTT.